Each of the 24 T cell receptor beta chains below was sequenced from the same sample in a study of T cell clones after liver transplantation. Clones were read by immunoSEQ multiplex PCR, and TCRdb kept only the in-frame ones, dropping some. The sample lists some 34,000 clones, just under 95% occurring once. Sequenced material: CD8+ T cells from blood, taken 12 months after liver transplant. All receptors come from a human patient who received a liver transplant. Some of the T cells might come from the graft donor.

The chain has TRBV4-1 and TRBJ2-5; 11 bases line up with TRBD2. The CDR3 is 16 residues long. Trimming removed 0 bases from V and 5 bases from J; junction bases left unmatched: 5. Germline V CDR1 and CDR2: MGHRA, YSYEKL. Here the CDR3 reads CASSQELAGVSETQYF. For the CDR3, the DNA is TGCGCCAGCAGCCAAGAACTAGCGGGAGTTTCTGAGACCCAGTACTTC.

Within the sample, this clone is medium-sized. V usage is TRBV7-9 and J usage is TRBJ2-7; tentative D call: TRBD2 (6 bases). Trimming pared 1 base from V and 1 base from J, leaving 20 bases between. CDR3 size: 18 residues. Per the germline V gene, CDR1 is SEHNR and CDR2 is FQNEAQ (reference sequence). The CDR3 region has the DNA TGTGCCAGCAGCTTAGGGGGCGGAGAGGGAGGCCCATCCTACGAGCAGTACTTC. It translates to CASSLGGGEGGPSYEQYF.

The chain combines TRBV5-1 with TRBJ1-2; D may be TRBD1 (6 bases). This CDR3 comprises 14 residues. V lost 0 bases and J lost 6, with 12 bases in between. CDR1 SGHRS and CDR2 YFSETQ come from the germline V gene. The DNA of the CDR3 is TGCGCCAGCAGCTTGGAGGCAGGGGAGAATGGCTACACCTTC. Its protein product is CASSLEAGENGYTF.

The chain is built from TRBV20-1 and TRBJ2-7; D perhaps matches TRBD1 (5 bases). The CDR3 runs 11 residues. Germline V gene data show CDR1 as DFQATT and CDR2 as SNEGSKA (reference sequence). V shed 5 bases and J shed 2 bases, with 7 bases lying between them. The CDR3 DNA sequence: TGCAGTGCTGGGGCAACCTACGAGCAGTACTTC. It encodes CSAGATYEQYF.

The chain has TRBV5-1 and TRBJ1-2; 7 nucleotides align to TRBD1. With V trimmed by 1 base and J by 1 base, 10 bases remained unmatched. The CDR3 has 17 amino acids. CDR1 and CDR2 (germline): SGHRS, YFSETQ. CDR3 protein: CASSLLPETGLNYGYTF. The CDR3 DNA follows: TGCGCCAGCAGCTTGCTTCCGGAGACAGGGCTTAACTATGGCTACACCTTC.

The rearrangement uses TRBV13 and TRBJ2-7; D ambiguous. The CDR3 sequence is 16 residues long. Germline lookup yields CDR1 PRHDT and CDR2 FYEKMQ (reference sequence). With 5 bases removed from V and 5 bases from J, the gap between germline ends came to 22 bases. The DNA for the CDR3 is TGTGCCAGCAGCCCGTCCTCCCCCCGTTCTGGGGACGAGCAGTACTTC. Protein: CASSPSSPRSGDEQYF.

This sequence joins TRBV6-5 and TRBJ2-7, with D perhaps TRBD1 or TRBD2 (7 bases each). Trimming pared 6 bases from V and 3 bases from J, leaving 15 bases between. The CDR3 is 14 amino acids. The V gene's germline CDR1 is MNHEY and CDR2 SVGAGI. In nucleotides, the CDR3 is TGTGCCAGCAGCCAGAGCAGGGGGGGCTACGAGCAGTACTTC. Amino acids: CASSQSRGGYEQYF.

The chain uses TRBV13 and TRBJ1-2; 8 nucleotides match TRBD1. Losses at the gene ends were 0 bases for V and 6 bases for J; bases not matched to a gene: 3. This CDR3 has 14 residues. From germline, CDR1 is PRHDT and CDR2 FYEKMQ (reference sequence). In nucleotides, the CDR3 is TGTGCCAGCAGCTTAGGGGACAGGGTAAATGGCTACACCTTC. Translated, it gives CASSLGDRVNGYTF.

The chain has TRBV15 and TRBJ2-3; the D gene is possibly TRBD2 (6 bases). CDR1 LNHNV and CDR2 YYDKDF come from the germline V gene (reference sequence). V was shortened by 2 bases and J by 2 bases, with 11 bases between the two germline ends. This CDR3 is 15 amino acids long. Here the CDR3 reads CATSRISGTTDTQYF. The CDR3 DNA reads as TGTGCCACCAGCAGAATTAGCGGAACCACAGATACGCAGTATTTT.

This chain joins TRBV7-8 and TRBJ2-7; 9 bases map to TRBD2. Germline V CDR1 and CDR2: SGHVS, FQNEAQ. V lost 5 bases to trimming and J lost 3 bases; unmatched junction nucleotides: 2. The CDR3 loop spans 13 amino acids. The CDR3 here is CASSTTSGYEQYF. The CDR3 coding sequence is TGTGCCAGCAGCACGACTAGCGGCTACGAGCAGTACTTC.

The chain couples TRBV29-1 to TRBJ1-2, with D tentatively TRBD1 (5 bases). This CDR3 has 13 residues. From germline, CDR1 is SQVTM and CDR2 ANQGSEA. V was shortened by 7 bases and J by 7 bases, with 19 bases between the two germline ends. The CDR3 DNA reads as TGCAGCGCCCCGGTTCAGGGACCGCTTGGCTACACCTTC. This sequence encodes CSAPVQGPLGYTF.

As DNA, the CDR3 is TGTGCCAGCAGTCCCAGTTCGGGAAACACCATATATTTT. This translates into CASSPSSGNTIYF. V is TRBV2 and J is TRBJ1-3; no reliable D call. This CDR3 contains 13 residues. V lost 5 bases and J 4 bases, leaving 9 bases between the germline ends. The germline V gene has CDR1 SNHLY and CDR2 FYNNEI.

This clone was recorded once. The CDR3 nucleotides are TGTGCCAGCAGTGAAGCGCACGACCGGGCCACCCCCTACAATGAGCAGTTCTTC. It translates to CASSEAHDRATPYNEQFF. This chain links TRBV6-1 with TRBJ2-1, with D uncertain. With 0 bases removed from V and 2 bases from J, the gap between germline ends came to 17 bases. The V gene's germline CDR1 is MNHNS and CDR2 SASEGT. This CDR3 has 18 residues.

The chain joins TRBV11-2 to TRBJ2-3, with 11 bases matching TRBD2. CDR1 SGHAT and CDR2 FQNNGV come from the germline V gene. The CDR3 covers 18 residues. Unmatched junction bases numbered 7, after V lost 1 base and J lost 1 base. Here the CDR3 reads CASSLVASGRRGTDTQYF. DNA for the CDR3: TGTGCCAGCAGCTTAGTGGCTAGCGGGAGGAGGGGCACAGATACGCAGTATTTT.

This chain uses TRBV27 with TRBJ2-7; TRBD1 is a possible D gene (5 bases). The V gene lost 2 bases and the J gene lost 4 bases, with 9 bases spanning the gap. Germline-derived CDR1 and CDR2 are MNHEY and SMNVEV (reference sequence). The CDR3 totals 13 residues. CDR3 in DNA: TGTGCCAGCAGTTTAGATACAGGTTACGAGCAGTACTTC. Amino acid sequence: CASSLDTGYEQYF.

The rearrangement joins TRBV2 to TRBJ2-5; no clear D gene. The V end lost 4 bases, the J end lost 5 bases, and 14 bases lay between the germline ends. Germline assignment: CDR1 SNHLY and CDR2 FYNNEI. The CDR3 runs 14 residues. The CDR3 DNA follows: TGTGCCAGCAGTGGGGCTCAGTCCGGGGAGACCCAGTACTTC. Amino acids: CASSGAQSGETQYF.

The gene calls are TRBV9 and TRBJ2-5, with D possibly matching TRBD1 (5 bases). V was shortened by 4 bases and J by 2 bases, with 15 bases between the two germline ends. Germline V gives CDR1 SGDLS, CDR2 YYNGEE. This CDR3 contains 15 residues. The CDR3 nucleotides read TGTGCCAGCAGCCCCCGACAGAACGCGCAAGAGACCCAGTACTTC. Translation gives CASSPRQNAQETQYF.

In this sample, this clone turned up once. The chain couples TRBV14 to TRBJ1-2; TRBD1 matches 11 bases. This CDR3 is built from 15 residues. Germline-derived CDR1 and CDR2 are SGHDN and FVKESK. The trim removed 3 bases at V and 4 bases at J, leaving 4 bases unmatched. The CDR3 DNA reads TGTGCCAGCAGCCAGCGGGACAGGGGGGTCTATGGCTACACCTTC. The encoded protein is CASSQRDRGVYGYTF. Based on the CDR3 plus reference TRBV14 and TRBJ1-2, the full variable domain is EAGVTQFPSHSVIEKGQTVTLRCDPISGHDNLYWYRRVMGKEIKFLLHFVKESKQDESGMPNNRFLAERTGGTYSTLKVQPAELEDSGVYFCASSQRDRGVYGYTFGSGTRLTVV.

This clone was seen a handful of times. The V call is TRBV2, the J call TRBJ1-1; 8 bases agree with TRBD1. The CDR3 runs 17 residues. V gave up 4 bases and J gave up 0 bases; unmatched junction bases: 10. In germline, CDR1 is SNHLY, CDR2 FYNNEI. CDR3 sequence: CASSGRQGATMNTEAFF. The CDR3 DNA follows: TGTGCCAGCAGTGGCAGGCAGGGGGCTACGATGAACACTGAAGCTTTCTTT. The complete variable domain, with remaining parts taken from reference TRBV2 and TRBJ1-1, reads EPEVTQTPSHQVTQMGQEVILRCVPISNHLYFYWYRQILGQKVEFLVSFYNNEISEKSEIFDDQFSVERPDGSNFTLKIRSTKLEDSAMYFCASSGRQGATMNTEAFFGQGTRLTVV.

This clone was seen just once. J is TRBJ1-2 and V is TRBV2; 11 bases are a match to TRBD1. Germline-derived CDR1 and CDR2 are SNHLY and FYNNEI. The V gene end was trimmed by 1 base and the J gene end by 3 bases; junction bases not matched to a gene: 4. The length of the CDR3 is 16 residues. Here the CDR3 DNA reads TGTGCCAGCAGTGAAGGGGACAGGGGGTTCGACTATGGCTACACCTTC. Translation gives CASSEGDRGFDYGYTF. The variable domain in full, completed from reference TRBV2 and TRBJ1-2, reads EPEVTQTPSHQVTQMGQEVILRCVPISNHLYFYWYRQILGQKVEFLVSFYNNEISEKSEIFDDQFSVERPDGSNFTLKIRSTKLEDSAMYFCASSEGDRGFDYGYTFGSGTRLTVV.

This clone has a single count. This rearrangement joins TRBV16 to TRBJ1-5; unclear D gene. The CDR3 has 15 amino acids. Trimming pared 0 bases from V and 4 bases from J, leaving 10 bases between. The germline V gene encodes CDR1 KGHSY and CDR2 FQNENV. The chain's CDR3 is CASSQSAGRNQPQHF. CDR3 nucleotides: TGTGCCAGCAGCCAATCGGCCGGGAGGAATCAGCCCCAGCATTTT.

This sequence joins TRBV12-5 and TRBJ2-5; tentatively, D is TRBD1 (7 bases). V was trimmed by 1 base and J by 4 bases, leaving 10 bases between them. This CDR3 is 14 amino acids long. The V gene's germline CDR1 is LGHNT and CDR2 FRNRAP. Written as DNA, the CDR3 is TGTGCTAGTGGTTTGGGACAGGGACTAGAGACCCAGTACTTC. Its translation: CASGLGQGLETQYF.

The chain links TRBV27 to TRBJ2-7; unclear D gene. Germline-derived CDR1 and CDR2 are MNHEY and SMNVEV (reference sequence). The V gene lost 3 bases and the J gene lost 0 bases, with 9 bases spanning the gap. CDR3 length: 14 amino acids. CDR3 nucleotide sequence: TGTGCCAGCAGTTTCGCAGAGAGCTCCTACGAGCAGTACTTC. Protein: CASSFAESSYEQYF.

This clone was recorded once. This chain connects TRBV4-1 to TRBJ2-1; TRBD2 matches 11 bases. The CDR3 runs 15 residues. Unmatched junction bases numbered 7, after V lost 3 bases and J lost 9 bases. Germline V gives CDR1 MGHRA, CDR2 YSYEKL. In DNA form, the CDR3 reads TGCGCCAGCAGCCATACTAGCGGGAGTGGTACTGAGCAGTTCTTC. Translation gives CASSHTSGSGTEQFF.